Listed below are T cell receptor beta chains from one sample, sequenced in a study of T cell repertoires in cytomegalovirus infection. Their target antigens are unknown. TCRdb analysed the reads with MiXCR anew, one entry per CDR3 protein. In the table there are 100,000 to 150,000 distinct CDR3 sequences, 20% to 30% of which are singletons. Sequencing was done on a sample of PBMCs, sequenced either directly or after in vitro stimulation (not recorded which). The receptors stem from a human donor in good health (CMV status not recorded). Some clones in this sample may be carry-over from other donors' samples. Both conserved end residues are part of each CDR3. The D gene is left open where the match is weak. Clone size is given for some rows only: seen once, a few or many times, or a class if the clone is expanded.

clone size: -; J gene: TRBJ2-7; D gene: -; V gene: TRBV5-6; CDR3 DNA: TGTGCCAGCAGCTACCTAGGGACAAGATCGACCTACGAGCAGTACTTC; CDR3 protein: CASSYLGTRSTYEQYF
clone size: few; J gene: TRBJ2-2; D gene: TRBD1; V gene: TRBV6-1; CDR3 DNA: TGTGCCAGCAGCCACGGGACAGGGCACACCGGGGAGCTGTTTTTT; CDR3 protein: CASSHGTGHTGELFF
clone size: many; J gene: TRBJ1-2; D gene: -; V gene: TRBV7-2; CDR3 DNA: TGTGCCAGCAGCTTGGGACCGAACTATGGCTACACCTTC; CDR3 protein: CASSLGPNYGYTF
clone size: many; J gene: TRBJ2-6; D gene: TRBD1; V gene: TRBV5-4; CDR3 DNA: TGTGCCAGCAGCGGGGGACAGGGCGCCAGGGGGGGGGCCAACGTCCTGACTTTC; CDR3 protein: CASSGGQGARGGANVLTF
clone size: many; J gene: TRBJ1-1; D gene: TRBD1; V gene: TRBV12-3/TRBV12-4; CDR3 DNA: TGTGCCAGCAGGGTTGGGACAGGGATGAGCACTGAAGCTTTCTTT; CDR3 protein: CASRVGTGMSTEAFF
clone size: few; J gene: TRBJ1-1; D gene: TRBD1; V gene: TRBV13; CDR3 DNA: TGTGCCAGCAGCACACGACAGGGGAGGACTGAAGCTTTCTTT; CDR3 protein: CASSTRQGRTEAFF
clone size: -; J gene: TRBJ2-5; D gene: TRBD2; V gene: TRBV7-2; CDR3 DNA: TGTGCCAGCAGCTCCTCCGGGACTAGCGGGGGAGGGACCCAGTACTTC; CDR3 protein: CASSSSGTSGGGTQYF
clone size: -; J gene: TRBJ2-5; D gene: TRBD1; V gene: TRBV25-1; CDR3 DNA: TGTGCCAGCAGTGAGACAGGGAAGGAGACCCAGTACTTC; CDR3 protein: CASSETGKETQYF
clone size: -; J gene: TRBJ2-2; D gene: -; V gene: TRBV10-3; CDR3 DNA: TGTGCCATCAGTGAGTCATATCCCGGGGAGCTGTTTTTT; CDR3 protein: CAISESYPGELFF
clone size: -; J gene: TRBJ2-1; D gene: TRBD2; V gene: TRBV5-1; CDR3 DNA: TGCGCCAGCAGCCCCTTCCCTAGCGGGACGGCGGGGGGCAATGAGCAGTTCTTC; CDR3 protein: CASSPFPSGTAGGNEQFF
clone size: many; J gene: TRBJ1-4; D gene: TRBD1; V gene: TRBV12-3/TRBV12-4; CDR3 DNA: TGTGCCAGCAGTCGGATGACAGGGGGCTCAAAAAAACTGTTTTTT; CDR3 protein: CASSRMTGGSKKLFF
clone size: -; J gene: TRBJ2-3; D gene: -; V gene: TRBV29-1; CDR3 DNA: TGCAGCGTTGTCCGGGGTAGGGGAGATACGCAGTATTTT; CDR3 protein: CSVVRGRGDTQYF
clone size: -; J gene: TRBJ2-1; D gene: -; V gene: TRBV20-1; CDR3 DNA: TGCAGTGCTGCGGACTCCACCTCCTACAATGAGCAGTTCTTC; CDR3 protein: CSAADSTSYNEQFF
clone size: -; J gene: TRBJ2-3; D gene: -; V gene: TRBV6-5; CDR3 DNA: TGTGCCAGCAGTTACGGGTACGGGAAACAAGATACGCAGTATTTT; CDR3 protein: CASSYGYGKQDTQYF
clone size: many; J gene: TRBJ1-1; D gene: -; V gene: TRBV12-3/TRBV12-4; CDR3 DNA: TGTGCCAGCAGTTCTCGGACGAACACTGAAGCTTTCTTT; CDR3 protein: CASSSRTNTEAFF
clone size: few; J gene: TRBJ1-1; D gene: -; V gene: TRBV7-9; CDR3 DNA: TGTGCCAGCAGGCCCCACCTCGGGCGGGCTCAAGGGGATGAAGCTTTCTTT; CDR3 protein: CASRPHLGRAQGDEAFF
clone size: many; J gene: TRBJ2-3; D gene: -; V gene: TRBV6-1; CDR3 DNA: TGTGCCAGCAGTCAAACAACCCCCCAGGAATCCGATACGCAGTATTTT; CDR3 protein: CASSQTTPQESDTQYF
clone size: many; J gene: TRBJ1-3; D gene: TRBD1; V gene: TRBV7-2; CDR3 DNA: TGTGCCAGCAGCCCACACAGGGGGCCTGGAAACACCATATATTTT; CDR3 protein: CASSPHRGPGNTIYF
clone size: -; J gene: TRBJ2-1; D gene: -; V gene: TRBV12-3/TRBV12-4; CDR3 DNA: TGTGCCAGCAGTTTTTCAGGGATTGAGCAGTTCTTC; CDR3 protein: CASSFSGIEQFF
clone size: few; J gene: TRBJ1-3; D gene: -; V gene: TRBV27; CDR3 DNA: TGTGCCAGCAGCCTGAGGGCTCCCTCTGGAAACACCATATATTTT; CDR3 protein: CASSLRAPSGNTIYF
clone size: -; J gene: TRBJ1-1; D gene: -; V gene: TRBV28; CDR3 DNA: TGTGCCAGCAGTTTTTACGTCGGAAACACTGAAGCTTTCTTT; CDR3 protein: CASSFYVGNTEAFF
clone size: -; J gene: TRBJ2-1; D gene: TRBD2; V gene: TRBV4-1; CDR3 DNA: TGCGCCAGCAGCCCCCGGGGGTCCGGGAGGGAATTCCATGAGCAGTTCTTC; CDR3 protein: CASSPRGSGREFHEQFF
clone size: -; J gene: TRBJ2-1; D gene: -; V gene: TRBV9; CDR3 DNA: TGTGCCAGCAGCCCTGCCCGGGACCCCCGCGGTGAGCAGTTCTTC; CDR3 protein: CASSPARDPRGEQFF
clone size: many; J gene: TRBJ1-1; D gene: -; V gene: TRBV7-2; CDR3 DNA: TGTGCCAGCAGCTTTTCTACTGAAGCTTTCTTT; CDR3 protein: CASSFSTEAFF
clone size: many; J gene: TRBJ2-1; D gene: TRBD2; V gene: TRBV6-2/TRBV6-3; CDR3 DNA: TGTGCCAGCAGTTACTTTGGGGCTAGCGGGAGAGGGTCTAGGTACAATGAGCAGTTCTTC; CDR3 protein: CASSYFGASGRGSRYNEQFF
clone size: -; J gene: TRBJ1-3; D gene: -; V gene: TRBV7-2; CDR3 DNA: TGTGCCAGCAGCCCCCAGCCACAGACAGCCCGACCCGGAAACACCATATATTTT; CDR3 protein: CASSPQPQTARPGNTIYF
clone size: -; J gene: TRBJ2-3; D gene: TRBD2; V gene: TRBV4-1; CDR3 DNA: TGCGCCAGCAGCCAAGAAGCTAGCGGGAGGGTTACTAGCACAGATACGCAGTATTTT; CDR3 protein: CASSQEASGRVTSTDTQYF
clone size: -; J gene: TRBJ2-6; D gene: TRBD2; V gene: TRBV28; CDR3 DNA: TGTGCCAGCAGTTTAACGGGACTAAATTCTGGGGCCAACGTCCTGACTTTC; CDR3 protein: CASSLTGLNSGANVLTF
clone size: -; J gene: TRBJ2-1; D gene: -; V gene: TRBV6-5; CDR3 DNA: TGTGCCAGCAGTCGTCTCGGCGGAAGCTCCTACAATGAGCAGTTCTTC; CDR3 protein: CASSRLGGSSYNEQFF
clone size: few; J gene: TRBJ1-1; D gene: -; V gene: TRBV14; CDR3 DNA: TGTGCCAGCAGCCAAGGGGTGAACACTGAAGCTTTCTTT; CDR3 protein: CASSQGVNTEAFF
clone size: few; J gene: TRBJ2-1; D gene: TRBD2; V gene: TRBV28; CDR3 DNA: TGTGCCAGCAGTCCCCACGGACTAGCGGGAGATCTGTTCTTC; CDR3 protein: CASSPHGLAGDLFF
clone size: -; J gene: TRBJ2-3; D gene: TRBD2; V gene: TRBV6-2/TRBV6-3; CDR3 DNA: TGTGCCAGCAGTTACTCTGAGGCCATCTCACTAGCGGGAGGACGGGACACAGATACGCAGTATTTT; CDR3 protein: CASSYSEAISLAGGRDTDTQYF
clone size: few; J gene: TRBJ2-5; D gene: -; V gene: TRBV2; CDR3 DNA: TGTGCCAGCAGTGACAGGGGCGAGACCCAGTACTTC; CDR3 protein: CASSDRGETQYF
clone size: -; J gene: TRBJ1-5; D gene: -; V gene: TRBV19; CDR3 DNA: TGTGCCAGTAGTTCGGGACCCGGCCTGGTCGATCAGCCCCAGCATTTT; CDR3 protein: CASSSGPGLVDQPQHF
clone size: few; J gene: TRBJ1-1; D gene: -; V gene: TRBV12-3/TRBV12-4; CDR3 DNA: TGTGCCAGCAGACCGACGTGGGGCACTGAAGCTTTCTTT; CDR3 protein: CASRPTWGTEAFF
clone size: -; J gene: TRBJ1-5; D gene: -; V gene: TRBV12-3/TRBV12-4; CDR3 DNA: TGTGCCAGCAGCGCTGGGACGGTGAATCAGCCCCAGCATTTT; CDR3 protein: CASSAGTVNQPQHF
clone size: few; J gene: TRBJ2-2; D gene: -; V gene: TRBV2; CDR3 DNA: TGTGCCAGCAGTGAAGCCGCCGGGGAGCTGTTTTTT; CDR3 protein: CASSEAAGELFF
clone size: many; J gene: TRBJ1-5; D gene: -; V gene: TRBV7-2; CDR3 DNA: TGTGCCAGCAGCTTAGAACTCAGTAGCAATCAGCCCCAGCATTTT; CDR3 protein: CASSLELSSNQPQHF
clone size: few; J gene: TRBJ1-5; D gene: TRBD1; V gene: TRBV27; CDR3 DNA: TGTGCCAGCAGAACCCCTAGGGAGGGGGCTAGCCAGCCCCAGCATTTT; CDR3 protein: CASRTPREGASQPQHF
clone size: many; J gene: TRBJ2-5; D gene: TRBD2; V gene: TRBV7-2; CDR3 DNA: TGTGCCAGCAGTTTACGACTAGCGGGAGAGACCCAGTACTTC; CDR3 protein: CASSLRLAGETQYF
clone size: -; J gene: TRBJ2-4; D gene: TRBD2; V gene: TRBV19; CDR3 DNA: TGTGCCAGTAGCGACTCCGGACTAGCGGGAGGCACGCGGTACTTC; CDR3 protein: CASSDSGLAGGTRYF
clone size: -; J gene: TRBJ2-1; D gene: TRBD2; V gene: TRBV12-3/TRBV12-4; CDR3 DNA: TGTGCCAGCAGTTCTTCTATTGCTAGCGGCTCCTACAATGAGCAGTTCTTC; CDR3 protein: CASSSSIASGSYNEQFF
clone size: -; J gene: TRBJ2-5; D gene: -; V gene: TRBV28; CDR3 DNA: TGTGCCAGCAGTCCAACAGGGCGACAAGAGACCCAGTACTTC; CDR3 protein: CASSPTGRQETQYF
clone size: -; J gene: TRBJ2-1; D gene: TRBD2; V gene: TRBV7-9; CDR3 DNA: TGTGCCAGCAGCGCCGGACTAGCGGGAGGCAATGAGCAGTTCTTC; CDR3 protein: CASSAGLAGGNEQFF
clone size: many; J gene: TRBJ2-7; D gene: -; V gene: TRBV28; CDR3 DNA: TGTGCCAGCAGCCCTTACCCCTCTTATTACAGGGCCCCCTACGAGCAGTACTTC; CDR3 protein: CASSPYPSYYRAPYEQYF
clone size: few; J gene: TRBJ2-1; D gene: TRBD2; V gene: TRBV6-5; CDR3 DNA: TGTGCCAGCAGTGGACTAGCGGGAGGTCCTAGGAATGAGCAGTTCTTC; CDR3 protein: CASSGLAGGPRNEQFF
clone size: -; J gene: TRBJ2-1; D gene: -; V gene: TRBV3-1; CDR3 DNA: TGTGCCAGCAGCCAAGTTTCAAGTACAGCACGATACAATGAGCAGTTCTTC; CDR3 protein: CASSQVSSTARYNEQFF
clone size: -; J gene: TRBJ2-1; D gene: -; V gene: TRBV10-2; CDR3 DNA: TGCGCCAGCTTAGGTCTAGACAATGAGCAGTTCTTC; CDR3 protein: CASLGLDNEQFF
clone size: few; J gene: TRBJ2-3; D gene: TRBD1; V gene: TRBV6-1; CDR3 DNA: TGTGCCAGCAGCCCTCCCAGACAGGGTACAGATACGCAGTATTTT; CDR3 protein: CASSPPRQGTDTQYF
clone size: many; J gene: TRBJ1-1; D gene: TRBD1; V gene: TRBV7-2; CDR3 DNA: TGTGCCAGCAGCCCCCACGGGACAGGCATGAACACTGAAGCTTTCTTT; CDR3 protein: CASSPHGTGMNTEAFF
clone size: many; J gene: TRBJ1-1; D gene: TRBD1; V gene: TRBV28; CDR3 DNA: TGTGCCAGCAGTTTCAGGGGGGGGGCTTTCTTT; CDR3 protein: CASSFRGGAFF